This T cell receptor (beta chain) appears in the sequencing data of a study of shared clonotypes between healthy human individuals. In the case of this clone: Its antigen is currently unknown.

Germline V gene lookup returns CDR1 SGHRS and CDR2 YFSETQ. The CDR3 is 17 amino acids. Deletions cut 2 bases from V and 1 base from J, with 16 bases between. This table comes from immunoSEQ multiplex PCR, and its TCRdb copy is limited to in-frame clones, with some not included. Among around 990,000 clones listed, roughly 80% were seen once. Naive CD4+ cells were CD45RA-selected; the remaining cells were memory. Study-wide points: Sampling covered blood only; tissue repertoires likely differ. A handful of donors held about 4.5% of naive CD4 clonotypes in common.

Sequenced input: memory CD4+ T cells from PBMCs. Subset noted: CD45RA-negative fraction. The TCR comes from a man aged 18 to 29 in good health. Some clones in this sample may be carry-over from other donors' samples. This chain uses TRBV5-1 with TRBJ2-1; D might be TRBD2 (5 bases). The CDR3 DNA sequence: TGCGCCAGCAGCTTCATGTACGGGGTCGGGTCCTACAATGAGCAGTTCTTC. Encoded protein: CASSFMYGVGSYNEQFF. The whole variable domain, filled in from reference TRBV5-1 and TRBJ2-1, reads KAGVTQTPRYLIKTRGQQVTLSCSPISGHRSVSWYQQTPGQGLQFLFEYFSETQRNKGNFPGRFSGRQFSNSRSEMNVSTLELGDSALYLCASSFMYGVGSYNEQFFGPGTRLTVL.